These 25 T cell receptor beta chains were sequenced from one sample in a study of cytomegalovirus exposure and HLA in healthy donors. The primer mix had 60 Vbeta and 13 Jbeta primers. Assay: immunoSEQ multiplex PCR; the TCRdb copy retains only in-frame clones and omits some. Among 100,000 to 150,000 clones, around 85% were seen once, and the ten largest hold more than 1.5%. Sequenced sample: PBMCs. The receptors were gathered from a boy between 10 and 17 years old in good health and CMV-seronegative.

This clone appeared a few times. The rearrangement uses TRBV6-6 and TRBJ2-7; 7 bases are a match to TRBD2. The J segment lost 5 bases and the V segment lost 8 bases, leaving 6 bases of the junction unmatched. The CDR3 is 12 residues long. Looked up from germline, CDR1 is MNHNY and CDR2 is SVGAGI (reference sequence). The CDR3 reads CASWGGSDEQYF. CDR3 in DNA: TGTGCCAGCTGGGGCGGGAGTGACGAGCAGTACTTC.

This chain joins TRBV20-1 and TRBJ2-3; 7 bases are shared with TRBD2. J was trimmed by 11 bases and V by 0 bases; bases with no gene match: 2. The germline CDR1 and CDR2 sequences are DFQATT and SNEGSKA (reference sequence). CDR3 length: 11 residues. CDR3 residues: CSARDGEGQYF. In DNA form, the CDR3 reads TGCAGTGCTAGAGACGGGGAGGGGCAGTATTTT.

V is TRBV2 and J is TRBJ2-5; 11 bases match TRBD1. V was pared by 4 bases and J by 5 bases, with 9 bases of the junction left unmatched. There are 16 residues in the CDR3. Germline loops: CDR1 SNHLY, CDR2 FYNNEI. In nucleotides, the CDR3 is TGTGCCAGCAGTGTATCCGGGACAGGGGGGTTGGAGACCCAGTACTTC. Amino acid sequence: CASSVSGTGGLETQYF.

This clone was seen just once. The genes are TRBV30 and TRBJ1-1, with D perhaps matching TRBD1 (6 bases). Germline lookup yields CDR1 GTSNPN and CDR2 SVGIG (reference sequence). V shed 1 base and J shed 1 base, with 22 bases lying between them. The CDR3 is made up of 18 amino acids. CDR3 DNA: TGTGCCTGGAGTGGGGTGGCATCAACCGGGACAAGGAACACTGAAGCTTTCTTT. It translates to CAWSGVASTGTRNTEAFF.

The chain recombines TRBV28 with TRBJ2-5, with 7 bases aligning to TRBD1. Germline assignment: CDR1 MDHEN and CDR2 SYDVKM. The CDR3 spans 14 residues. The V and J ends lost 7 bases and 3 bases, in that order; junction bases with no gene match: 8. For the CDR3, the DNA is TGTGCCAGCATCGAAGGGGGCCTCAAAGAGACCCAGTACTTC. Its protein product is CASIEGGLKETQYF.

This rearrangement joins TRBV14 to TRBJ1-1; maybe TRBD1 (6 bases). Germline V gives CDR1 SGHDN, CDR2 FVKESK. The CDR3 contains 14 residues. Deletions cut 2 bases from V and 3 bases from J, with 10 bases between. CDR3 loop: CASSQTGRDTEAFF. The CDR3 region has the DNA TGTGCCAGCAGCCAAACAGGGCGGGACACTGAAGCTTTCTTT. The whole variable domain, filled in from reference TRBV14 and TRBJ1-1, reads EAGVTQFPSHSVIEKGQTVTLRCDPISGHDNLYWYRRVMGKEIKFLLHFVKESKQDESGMPNNRFLAERTGGTYSTLKVQPAELEDSGVYFCASSQTGRDTEAFFGQGTRLTVV.

CDR3 protein: CASSKRNRGRQPQHF. The CDR3, as DNA: TGCGCCAGCAGCAAAAGGAACAGGGGGCGACAGCCCCAGCATTTT. The rearrangement uses TRBV4-1 and TRBJ1-5; TRBD1 matches at 9 bases. This CDR3 has 15 residues. Losses at the gene ends were 5 bases for V and 7 bases for J; bases not matched to a gene: 9. CDR1 is MGHRA, CDR2 YSYEKL, per germline.

The chain recombines TRBV7-8 with TRBJ1-2; D remains ambiguous. Germline assignment: CDR1 SGHVS and CDR2 FQNEAQ. V lost 5 bases and J lost 4, with 8 bases in between. This CDR3 spans 12 amino acids. CDR3 coding DNA: TGTGCCAGCAGCCTACCTGGCTATGGCTACACCTTC. Protein product: CASSLPGYGYTF.

This chain connects TRBV15 to TRBJ2-5; no clear D gene. V lost 0 bases, J lost 5 bases, and 13 bases lay in between. The CDR3 is 15 residues long. Germline-derived CDR1 and CDR2 are LNHNV and YYDKDF (reference sequence). CDR3 amino acids: CATSRDSAVRETQYF. DNA for the CDR3: TGTGCCACCAGCAGAGATTCGGCGGTTAGGGAGACCCAGTACTTC. The full variable domain, with the rest looked up from reference TRBV15 and TRBJ2-5, is DAMVIQNPRYQVTQFGKPVTLSCSQTLNHNVMYWYQQKSSQAPKLLFHYYDKDFNNEADTPDNFQSRRPNTSFCFLDIRSPGLGDTAMYLCATSRDSAVRETQYFGPGTRLLVL.

The gene calls are TRBV5-8 and TRBJ2-3; 12 nucleotides match TRBD2. The CDR3 runs to 16 residues. Germline CDR1 SGHTS, CDR2 YDEGEE. Trimming cost V 0 bases and J 7 bases; bases outside gene matches: 6. Here the CDR3 DNA reads TGTGCCAGCAGCTTGGCTTTACTAGCGGGAGGACATACGCAGTATTTT. Protein product: CASSLALLAGGHTQYF.

J is TRBJ2-7 and V is TRBV5-6, with TRBD2 as a possible D gene (6 bases). CDR1 is SGHDT and CDR2 is YYEEEE in the germline V gene. V shed 1 base and J shed 4 bases, with 15 bases lying between them. The CDR3 loop spans 15 amino acids. The CDR3 nucleotides read TGTGCCAGCAGCTTGCGGAGGGTTGGGTATTACGAGCAGTACTTC. This gives the protein CASSLRRVGYYEQYF.

This chain connects TRBV19 to TRBJ2-3; 7 bases fit TRBD1. Per the germline V gene, CDR1 is LNHDA and CDR2 is SQIVND (reference sequence). The CDR3 covers 13 residues. The V segment lost 5 bases and the J segment 8 bases; nucleotides outside the gene matches: 7. The CDR3 is CASSLEDRATQYF. CDR3 in DNA: TGTGCCAGTAGTCTGGAAGACAGGGCTACGCAGTATTTT.

CDR3 sequence reads: CSAGRGASNGYTF. The CDR3 DNA is TGCAGCGCAGGCAGGGGGGCGTCAAATGGCTACACCTTC. The genes are TRBV29-1 and TRBJ1-2; 7 bases fit TRBD1. Germline V CDR1 and CDR2: SQVTM, ANQGSEA. The CDR3 totals 13 residues. V dropped 7 bases and J dropped 6; count of bases not matched to a gene: 11.

The genes are TRBV14 and TRBJ1-1; D may be TRBD1 (6 bases). Germline-derived CDR1 and CDR2 are SGHDN and FVKESK. CDR3 size: 15 residues. V was pared by 4 bases and J by 4 bases, with 16 bases between. The CDR3, as DNA: TGTGCCAGCAGCCCCCCCACAGGGATCAGCACTGAAGCTTTCTTT. Translating gives CASSPPTGISTEAFF.

About this clone itself: The identical CDR3 is also encoded by other nucleotide sequences in the sample. V usage is TRBV29-1 and J usage is TRBJ2-3; the D gene is possibly TRBD2 (6 bases). CDR1 SQVTM and CDR2 ANQGSEA come from the germline V gene. V was trimmed by 4 bases and J by 4 bases, leaving 18 bases between them. The CDR3 is 15 amino acids. CDR3 DNA: TGCAGCGTTGGAAGGTCCGGGAGAGGCTCAGATACGCAGTATTTT. Translated, it gives CSVGRSGRGSDTQYF.

The V call is TRBV19, the J call TRBJ1-5; 8 positions agree with TRBD1. Germline CDR1 LNHDA, CDR2 SQIVND (reference sequence). This CDR3 is built from 14 residues. J gave up 6 bases and V 5 bases, and 6 bases lay outside the gene matches. CDR3 loop: CASSLTGGSQPQHF. The CDR3, as DNA: TGTGCCAGTAGTTTAACAGGGGGTAGTCAGCCCCAGCATTTT.

The V call is TRBV29-1, the J call TRBJ1-2; D is perhaps TRBD1 (6 bases). CDR3 size: 14 residues. V was cut by 2 bases and J by 8 bases, with 18 bases left in between. Germline lookup yields CDR1 SQVTM and CDR2 ANQGSEA. The CDR3 here is CSVEPGRGLEGYTF. The CDR3 DNA sequence: TGCAGCGTTGAACCCGGGCGGGGGCTGGAGGGCTACACCTTC.

The chain joins TRBV27 to TRBJ2-3, with TRBD2 identical over 7 bases. In germline, CDR1 is MNHEY, CDR2 SMNVEV (reference sequence). The V and J ends lost 2 bases and 1 base, in that order; junction bases with no gene match: 9. This CDR3 contains 17 residues. CDR3 region: CASSLEGSAGGTDTQYF. CDR3 sequence (DNA): TGTGCCAGCAGTTTAGAGGGTTCGGCGGGAGGCACAGATACGCAGTATTTT.

The chain recombines TRBV5-4 with TRBJ2-3; 7 nucleotides align to TRBD2. This CDR3 has 15 amino acids. V shed 1 base and J 0 bases; nucleotides not matched to a gene: 2. Germline lookup yields CDR1 SGHNT and CDR2 YYREEE (reference sequence). As DNA, the CDR3 is TGTGCCAGCAGCTTGCTAGCGGCTAGCACAGATACGCAGTATTTT. Protein: CASSLLAASTDTQYF.

V gene TRBV29-1 combines with J gene TRBJ2-2, with 7 nucleotides matching TRBD2. Germline lookup yields CDR1 SQVTM and CDR2 ANQGSEA. V lost 4 bases, J lost 4 bases, and 9 bases stayed unmatched. The CDR3 consists of 15 residues. The CDR3 DNA is TGCAGCGTTGGGGTAGCGGGCCCCGGCACCGGGGAGCTGTTTTTT. Translating gives CSVGVAGPGTGELFF.

The genes are TRBV30 and TRBJ1-2; 8 nucleotides align to TRBD1. The CDR3 totals 14 residues. The germline V gene encodes CDR1 GTSNPN and CDR2 SVGIG (reference sequence). V trimming: 5 bases; J trimming: 2 bases; junction bases outside the gene matches: 7. The CDR3 DNA reads as TGTGCCTGGGCCACGGACAGGGAAAACTATGGCTACACCTTC. The encoded protein is CAWATDRENYGYTF.

J is TRBJ1-2 and V is TRBV5-6; TRBD1 might be the D (5 bases). The CDR3 covers 14 residues. V was clipped by 2 bases and J by 6 bases, with 14 bases between them. In germline, CDR1 is SGHDT, CDR2 YYEEEE. CDR3 in amino acids: CASSFGRVFNGYTF. CDR3 bases: TGTGCCAGCAGCTTTGGCAGGGTGTTTAATGGCTACACCTTC.

The chain has TRBV2 and TRBJ2-7; D unresolved. V lost 8 bases, J lost 4 bases, and 6 bases lay in between. CDR3 length: 10 residues. Germline V gives CDR1 SNHLY, CDR2 FYNNEI. The chain's CDR3 is CASAVYEQYF. For the CDR3, the DNA is TGTGCCAGCGCGGTTTACGAGCAGTACTTC.

The V gene is TRBV2, the J gene TRBJ2-3; 11 bases are shared with TRBD2. Unmatched junction bases numbered 11, after V lost 8 bases and J lost 4 bases. Germline CDR1 reads SNHLY; CDR2 reads FYNNEI. The CDR3 covers 16 residues. CDR3 amino acids: CASGGASGRRSDTQYF. The CDR3 DNA sequence: TGTGCCAGCGGGGGGGCTAGCGGGAGGAGATCAGATACGCAGTATTTT.

The chain combines TRBV7-2 with TRBJ1-5; 8 nucleotides line up with TRBD1. The CDR3 runs to 17 residues. The germline V gene encodes CDR1 SGHTA and CDR2 FQGNSA. V was pared by 2 bases and J by 2 bases, with 8 bases of the junction left unmatched. CDR3 coding DNA: TGTGCCAGCAGCTTATACCTGGACAGGGACGGCAATCAGCCCCAGCATTTT. Its translation is CASSLYLDRDGNQPQHF.